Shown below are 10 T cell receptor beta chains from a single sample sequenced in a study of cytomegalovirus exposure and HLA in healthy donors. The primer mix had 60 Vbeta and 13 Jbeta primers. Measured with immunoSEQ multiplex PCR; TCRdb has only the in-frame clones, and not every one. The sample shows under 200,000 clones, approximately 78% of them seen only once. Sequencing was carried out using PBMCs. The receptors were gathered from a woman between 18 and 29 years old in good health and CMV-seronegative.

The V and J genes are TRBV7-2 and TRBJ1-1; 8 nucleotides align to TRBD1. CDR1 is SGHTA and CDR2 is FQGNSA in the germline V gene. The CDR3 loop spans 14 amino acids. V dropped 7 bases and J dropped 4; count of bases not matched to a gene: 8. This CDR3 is CASTIGQGRTEAFF. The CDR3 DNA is TGTGCCAGCACCATCGGACAGGGACGCACTGAAGCTTTCTTT.

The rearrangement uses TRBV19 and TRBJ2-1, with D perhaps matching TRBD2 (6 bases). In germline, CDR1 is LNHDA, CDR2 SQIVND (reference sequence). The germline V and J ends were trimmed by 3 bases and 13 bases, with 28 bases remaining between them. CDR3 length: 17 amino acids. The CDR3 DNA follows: TGTGCCAGTAGTATTCCCGATAGAACCCACGTCGGGAGAACTCAGTTCTTC. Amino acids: CASSIPDRTHVGRTQFF.

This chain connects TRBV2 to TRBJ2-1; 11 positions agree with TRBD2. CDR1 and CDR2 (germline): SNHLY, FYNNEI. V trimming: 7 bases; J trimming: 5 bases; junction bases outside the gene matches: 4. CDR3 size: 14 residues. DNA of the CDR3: TGTGCCAGCAATGGACTAGCGGGCCACAATGAGCAGTTCTTC. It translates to CASNGLAGHNEQFF.

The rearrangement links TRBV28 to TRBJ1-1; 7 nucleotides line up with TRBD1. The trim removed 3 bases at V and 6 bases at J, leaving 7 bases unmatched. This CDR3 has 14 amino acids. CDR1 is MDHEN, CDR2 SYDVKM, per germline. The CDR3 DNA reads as TGTGCCAGCAGTTTCGACAGGGAAGGCGCTGAAGCTTTCTTT. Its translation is CASSFDREGAEAFF.

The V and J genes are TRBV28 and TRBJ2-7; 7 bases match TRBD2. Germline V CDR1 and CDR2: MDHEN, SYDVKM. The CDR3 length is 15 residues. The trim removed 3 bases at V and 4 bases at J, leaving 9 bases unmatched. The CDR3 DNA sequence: TGTGCCAGCAGTTTTGGGAGGGCACTTAGGTACGAGCAGTACTTC. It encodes CASSFGRALRYEQYF.

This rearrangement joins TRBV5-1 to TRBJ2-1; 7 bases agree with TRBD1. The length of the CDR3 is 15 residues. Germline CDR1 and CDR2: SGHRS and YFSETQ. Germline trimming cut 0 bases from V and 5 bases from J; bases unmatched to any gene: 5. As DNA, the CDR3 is TGCGCCAGCAGCTTGGAAGGGGACAGTGACAATGAGCAGTTCTTC. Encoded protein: CASSLEGDSDNEQFF.

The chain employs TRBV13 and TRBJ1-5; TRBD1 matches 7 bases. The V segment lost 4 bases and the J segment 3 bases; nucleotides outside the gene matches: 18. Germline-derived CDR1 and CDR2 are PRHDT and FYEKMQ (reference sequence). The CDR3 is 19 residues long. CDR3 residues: CASSSPGQSFFPHNQPQHF. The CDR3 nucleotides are TGTGCCAGCAGCTCCCCGGGACAGAGTTTCTTTCCCCACAATCAGCCCCAGCATTTT.

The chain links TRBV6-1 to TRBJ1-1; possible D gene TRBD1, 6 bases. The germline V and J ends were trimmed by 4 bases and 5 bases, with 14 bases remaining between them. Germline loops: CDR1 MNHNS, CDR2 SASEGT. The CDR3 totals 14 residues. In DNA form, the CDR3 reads TGTGCCAGCAGTGCCAATTCAGGGGAAACTGAAGCTTTCTTT. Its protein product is CASSANSGETEAFF.

This chain's CDR3 is CASGFLAGGPLGVIEFF. CDR3 DNA sequence: TGTGCTAGTGGTTTCCTAGCGGGAGGGCCGCTGGGGGTTATTGAGTTCTTC. V is TRBV12-5 and J is TRBJ2-1; 12 bases map to TRBD2. Germline CDR1 LGHNT, CDR2 FRNRAP. The CDR3 consists of 17 residues. Trimming cost V 3 bases and J 14 bases; bases outside gene matches: 17. Combining the CDR3 with reference TRBV12-5 and TRBJ2-1 gives the whole variable domain DARVTQTPRHKVTEMGQEVTMRCQPILGHNTVFWYRQTMMQGLELLAYFRNRAPLDDSGMPKDRFSAEMPDATLATLKIQPSEPRDSAVYFCASGFLAGGPLGVIEFFGPGTRLTVL.

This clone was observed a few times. The CDR3 DNA follows: TGTGCCAGCAGCTTATTCGGAGGACAGGGAAGGGGCTACACCTTC. This codes for CASSLFGGQGRGYTF. The chain couples TRBV7-2 to TRBJ1-2; 8 bases fit TRBD1. V lost 2 bases to trimming and J lost 8 bases; unmatched junction nucleotides: 10. The germline V gene encodes CDR1 SGHTA and CDR2 FQGNSA. This CDR3 contains 15 residues.